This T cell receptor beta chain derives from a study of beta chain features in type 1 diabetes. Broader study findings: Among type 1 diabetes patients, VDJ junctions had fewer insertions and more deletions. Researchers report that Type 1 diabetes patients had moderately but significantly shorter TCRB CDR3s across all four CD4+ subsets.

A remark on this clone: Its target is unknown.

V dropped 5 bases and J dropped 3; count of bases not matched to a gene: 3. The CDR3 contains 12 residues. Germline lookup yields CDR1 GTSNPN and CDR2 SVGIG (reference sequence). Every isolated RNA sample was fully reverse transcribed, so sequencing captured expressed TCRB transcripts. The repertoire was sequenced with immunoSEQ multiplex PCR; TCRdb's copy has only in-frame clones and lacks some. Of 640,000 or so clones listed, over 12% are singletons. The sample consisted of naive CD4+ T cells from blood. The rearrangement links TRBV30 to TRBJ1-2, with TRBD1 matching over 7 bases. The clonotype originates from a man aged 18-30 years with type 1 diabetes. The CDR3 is CAWGDSYYGYTF. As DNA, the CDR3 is TGTGCCTGGGGGGACAGCTACTATGGCTACACCTTC.